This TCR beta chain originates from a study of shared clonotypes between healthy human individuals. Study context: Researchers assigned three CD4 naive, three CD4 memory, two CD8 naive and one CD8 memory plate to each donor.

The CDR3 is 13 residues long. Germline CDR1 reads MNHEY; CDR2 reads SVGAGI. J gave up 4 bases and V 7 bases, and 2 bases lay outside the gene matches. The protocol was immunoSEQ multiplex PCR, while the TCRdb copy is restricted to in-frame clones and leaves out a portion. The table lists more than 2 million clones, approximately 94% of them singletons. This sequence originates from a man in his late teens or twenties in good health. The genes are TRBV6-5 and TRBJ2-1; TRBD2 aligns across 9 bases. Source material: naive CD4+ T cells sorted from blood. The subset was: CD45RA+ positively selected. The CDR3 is CASMTSGYNEQFF. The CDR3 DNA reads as TGTGCCAGCATGACTAGCGGATACAATGAGCAGTTCTTC.